A selection of T cell receptor beta chains follows, all from one sample in a study of tumor-infiltrating lymphocytes in primary liver carcinoma. MiXCR, applied by TCRdb to the multiplex PCR reads, yields one record per CDR3 protein. The sample comprises approximately 73,000 distinct CDR3 sequences, nearly 70% of which are singletons, and roughly 25% rests with the top ten. Sequenced material: liver tumor tissue from sampling region 4. The receptors derive from a man aged 35-49 years with primary liver carcinoma and hepatitis B virus infection. Each CDR3 is given with its conserved first and last residue. Fields, in order: J gene, clone size, V gene, D gene, CDR3 DNA, CDR3 protein. The D gene is left open where the match is weak. Size tells how often a clone was seen (once, few, many) or the class of an expanded clone, and some rows leave it out.

J gene: TRBJ2-2; clone size: .; V gene: TRBV7-9; D gene: .; CDR3 DNA: TGTGCCAGCTGGGAAGGTCCGGTACTGAACACCGAGGAGCTTTTTTTT; CDR3 protein: CASWEGPVLNTEELFF
J gene: TRBJ2-3; clone size: .; V gene: TRBV11-2; D gene: .; CDR3 DNA: TGTGCCAGCGCCCTAATGAGAGATACGCAGTATTTT; CDR3 protein: CASALMRDTQYF
J gene: TRBJ1-4; clone size: many; V gene: TRBV6-1; D gene: TRBD1; CDR3 DNA: TGTGCCAGCAGTATGCACAGGGGGCCTGAAAAACTGTTTTTT; CDR3 protein: CASSMHRGPEKLFF
J gene: TRBJ2-1; clone size: .; V gene: TRBV29-1; D gene: .; CDR3 DNA: TGCAGCGCGGGGCCTCCTTCCAGCTCCTACAACGAGCAGTCCTTC; CDR3 protein: CSAGPPSSSYNEQSF
J gene: TRBJ2-1; clone size: many; V gene: TRBV12-5; D gene: TRBD2; CDR3 DNA: TGTGCTAGTGGTTTGAGTAGCGGGGGTTTTCTTACCTCCAATGAGCAGTTCTTC; CDR3 protein: CASGLSSGGFLTSNEQFF
J gene: TRBJ1-1; clone size: .; V gene: TRBV11-2; D gene: .; CDR3 DNA: TGTGCCAGCAGCTTAACTTCCGGAGAGGCCAACACTGAAGCTTCCTTC; CDR3 protein: CASSLTSGEANTEASF
J gene: TRBJ2-2; clone size: many; V gene: TRBV12-3/TRBV12-4; D gene: .; CDR3 DNA: TGTGCCAGCAGTCCCAGGACAGCCGGGGAGCTGTTTTTT; CDR3 protein: CASSPRTAGELFF
J gene: TRBJ2-2; clone size: many; V gene: TRBV2; D gene: .; CDR3 DNA: TGTGCCAGCAGTGACTCACTAGCGGGACAGGGCGGGGAGCTGTTTTTT; CDR3 protein: CASSDSLAGQGGELFF
J gene: TRBJ2-5; clone size: .; V gene: TRBV29-1; D gene: .; CDR3 DNA: TGCAGCGTTGAGGGACTCCAAGGGACCCAGTACTTC; CDR3 protein: CSVEGLQGTQYF
J gene: TRBJ2-2; clone size: .; V gene: TRBV11-2; D gene: .; CDR3 DNA: TGTGCCAGCCTCCCATCGGCAGTGTACACCGGGGAGCCGTTTTTT; CDR3 protein: CASLPSAVYTGEPFF
J gene: TRBJ2-3; clone size: many; V gene: TRBV24-1; D gene: TRBD2; CDR3 DNA: TGTGCCACCAGTGATTTGGGACTAGAAACAGATACGCAGTATTTT; CDR3 protein: CATSDLGLETDTQYF
J gene: TRBJ2-7; clone size: .; V gene: TRBV12-3/TRBV12-4; D gene: .; CDR3 DNA: TGTGCCAGTTTTGTAGGATCAGGGTACGAGCGGTACTTC; CDR3 protein: CASFVGSGYERYF
J gene: TRBJ2-1; clone size: few; V gene: TRBV11-2; D gene: .; CDR3 DNA: TGTGCCAGCAGCCCAAGGGGCCAGTCCGAGCAATTCTTC; CDR3 protein: CASSPRGQSEQFF
J gene: TRBJ2-7; clone size: .; V gene: TRBV4-1; D gene: TRBD2; CDR3 DNA: TGCGCCAGCAGCCAAGAAAGGGCTAGCGGGGTGAGGTACGAGGAGTACTTC; CDR3 protein: CASSQERASGVRYEEYF
J gene: TRBJ1-1; clone size: .; V gene: TRBV29-1; D gene: .; CDR3 DNA: TGCAGCACTATAACTGGGGGCAGGCCTGAAGCTTTCTTT; CDR3 protein: CSTITGGRPEAFF
J gene: TRBJ1-5; clone size: many; V gene: TRBV4-1; D gene: .; CDR3 DNA: TGCGCCAGCAACCAAGTGAGCAATCAGCCCCAGCATTTT; CDR3 protein: CASNQVSNQPQHF
J gene: TRBJ1-3; clone size: many; V gene: TRBV6-1; D gene: .; CDR3 DNA: TGTGCCAGCAGTGATGGCGGACCCGTCGGAAACACCATATATTTT; CDR3 protein: CASSDGGPVGNTIYF
J gene: TRBJ2-7; clone size: .; V gene: TRBV28; D gene: .; CDR3 DNA: TGTGCCAGCTGCCTGACAGGCGCCGAGCAGTATTTC; CDR3 protein: CASCLTGAEQYF
J gene: TRBJ2-1; clone size: .; V gene: TRBV11-2; D gene: .; CDR3 DNA: TGTGTCGGCAGACCCACAGGTCGCGATAAGCAGTTCTTC; CDR3 protein: CVGRPTGRDKQFF
J gene: TRBJ1-1; clone size: .; V gene: TRBV14; D gene: .; CDR3 DNA: TGTGCCCGCAGCCCAGGAACTGGGAACGCTGAAGCTTTCTTT; CDR3 protein: CARSPGTGNAEAFF
J gene: TRBJ1-5; clone size: many; V gene: TRBV4-1; D gene: .; CDR3 DNA: TGCGCCAGCAGCCAAGAAGGGGTTGGACAGCCCCAGCATTTT; CDR3 protein: CASSQEGVGQPQHF
J gene: TRBJ2-2; clone size: few; V gene: TRBV7-9; D gene: .; CDR3 DNA: TGTGCCAGCAGGGATGCTAGCCTCAACACCGGGGAGCTGTTTTTT; CDR3 protein: CASRDASLNTGELFF
J gene: TRBJ2-1; clone size: .; V gene: TRBV11-2; D gene: TRBD2; CDR3 DNA: TGTGGCAGCAGAAGTCAAGGACTAGCGGGCGCCAATGAGCAGTTCTTC; CDR3 protein: CGSRSQGLAGANEQFF
J gene: TRBJ1-2; clone size: .; V gene: TRBV28; D gene: .; CDR3 DNA: TGTGCCGGCAGCCTAGGTGGGGTAGCAGGAGTTTCCTTC; CDR3 protein: CAGSLGGVAGVSF
J gene: TRBJ2-1; clone size: .; V gene: TRBV12-3/TRBV12-4; D gene: .; CDR3 DNA: TGTGCAAGCATCCCAAGACTAGATGTCGATGAGCAGTTCTTC; CDR3 protein: CASIPRLDVDEQFF
J gene: TRBJ2-2; clone size: .; V gene: TRBV6-5; D gene: .; CDR3 DNA: TGTGTCAGCAGTTCCCGTTGGAGGGGGCGTAGGACTGGGGAGCTGTTTTTT; CDR3 protein: CVSSSRWRGRRTGELFF
J gene: TRBJ2-3; clone size: .; V gene: TRBV7-3; D gene: TRBD2; CDR3 DNA: TGTACCAGCAGCTTAGCGGAAGCGGGAGTGGAGGGCACAGATACGCAGTATTTT; CDR3 protein: CTSSLAEAGVEGTDTQYF
J gene: TRBJ1-2; clone size: .; V gene: TRBV2; D gene: .; CDR3 DNA: TGTGCCAGCAGGGGACTGGGACCGCACGGCTACACCTTC; CDR3 protein: CASRGLGPHGYTF
J gene: TRBJ1-5; clone size: many; V gene: TRBV4-1; D gene: TRBD1; CDR3 DNA: TGCGCCAGCAGCCTAGACGTAGGGGGCAAGCCCCAGCATTTT; CDR3 protein: CASSLDVGGKPQHF
J gene: TRBJ1-2; clone size: .; V gene: TRBV12-3/TRBV12-4; D gene: TRBD1; CDR3 DNA: TGTGCCGGCAGTTCCCCCCACGGACAGGGCTACTATGACTACACGTTC; CDR3 protein: CAGSSPHGQGYYDYTF
J gene: TRBJ2-7; clone size: .; V gene: TRBV12-3/TRBV12-4; D gene: TRBD1; CDR3 DNA: TGTGCCATCACCTCGACAGGGTCAGGGTTTGAGCAGTACTTC; CDR3 protein: CAITSTGSGFEQYF
J gene: TRBJ2-1; clone size: .; V gene: TRBV11-2; D gene: .; CDR3 DNA: TGTGTCAGCAGTTCAGCGAGCCCTGGGAATGAACAGTTCTTC; CDR3 protein: CVSSSASPGNEQFF
J gene: TRBJ2-1; clone size: .; V gene: TRBV20-1; D gene: TRBD2; CDR3 DNA: TGCAGCGCTAATCCCGTAGTGGGAGGGCTCCCCTCCTACAATGAGCAATTCTTC; CDR3 protein: CSANPVVGGLPSYNEQFF
J gene: TRBJ1-1; clone size: medium-sized; V gene: TRBV5-5; D gene: .; CDR3 DNA: TGTGCCAGCAGCTTCGAGGGGAACACTGAAGCTTTCTTT; CDR3 protein: CASSFEGNTEAFF
J gene: TRBJ2-5; clone size: .; V gene: TRBV7-9; D gene: .; CDR3 DNA: TGTGCCAGCAGCTTCCGGGATAGCGAGGTGGAGGAGACCCAGTACTTC; CDR3 protein: CASSFRDSEVEETQYF
J gene: TRBJ1-4; clone size: many; V gene: TRBV5-1; D gene: TRBD1; CDR3 DNA: TGCGCCAGCAGCTCGGGTGTCTTAGAGCCGGGACAGGACGGTGAAAAACTGTTTTTT; CDR3 protein: CASSSGVLEPGQDGEKLFF